This is a list of T cell receptor beta chains from one sample in a study of T cells after yellow fever vaccination. TCRdb processed the 5' RACE reads anew with MiXCR; each CDR3 protein has one entry. The sample lists fewer than 400,000 distinct CDR3 sequences; 6.2% were seen once. The sample was PBMCs, taken 5 days after the yellow fever booster vaccination. Receptors originate from a young man who received the YFV17D yellow fever vaccine. CDR3s include the opening cysteine and the closing phenylalanine or tryptophan. D genes are given only for firm matches. Clone size is shown for a subset of rows, as once, few, many or a class of expanded clone.

DNA	CDR3	D	J	size	V
TGCAGCGTTGCTCTGGACAGGGGTGCTAAGGGCTATGGCTACACCTTC	CSVALDRGAKGYGYTF	TRBD1	TRBJ1-2	few	TRBV29-1
TGTGCCAGCAGCAAAACCCGACAGGGAGGAGCGGGAGGCCTCTACGAGCAGTACTTC	CASSKTRQGGAGGLYEQYF	NA	TRBJ2-7	NA	TRBV21-1
TGTGCCAGCAGCTCCGGACTAGATATGGAGACCCAGTACTTC	CASSSGLDMETQYF	TRBD2	TRBJ2-5	few	TRBV7-9
TGTGCCACCAGTTACGCGGGAGGTAGCTACAATGAGCAGTTCTTC	CATSYAGGSYNEQFF	TRBD2	TRBJ2-1	NA	TRBV24-1
TGCAGTGCGACCCGACAGGGGAAGATGGAGACCCAGTACTTC	CSATRQGKMETQYF	TRBD1	TRBJ2-5	many	TRBV20-1
TGTGCCAGCAGCTCCTCGGACAGGAACAATGAGCAGTTCTTC	CASSSSDRNNEQFF	TRBD1	TRBJ2-1	many	TRBV12-3/TRBV12-4
TGCAGTGCTCCGCCAGGGGGATTCTATGAGCAGTTCTTC	CSAPPGGFYEQFF	TRBD1	TRBJ2-1	few	TRBV20-1
TGTGCCACCAGTGACGGACAGGGGGCAGATACGCAGTATTTT	CATSDGQGADTQYF	TRBD1	TRBJ2-3	NA	TRBV24-1
TGTGCCAGCAGCTGGCACTTAGTGTTTGGGGCCAACGTCCTGACTTTC	CASSWHLVFGANVLTF	NA	TRBJ2-6	many	TRBV7-2
TGTGCCAGCAGCCAAACAGGACAGGGGACCGACTACGAGCAGTACTTC	CASSQTGQGTDYEQYF	TRBD1	TRBJ2-7	many	TRBV4-2
TGTGCCAGCAGGATAGCGGGACCACTTCGAGGGGAGCTGTTTTTT	CASRIAGPLRGELFF	TRBD2	TRBJ2-2	few	TRBV6-1
TGTGCCAGCAGTTTCGGCGGTCCAAGCTCCTACGAGCAGTACTTC	CASSFGGPSSYEQYF	NA	TRBJ2-7	many	TRBV12-3/TRBV12-4
TGTGCCAGCAGTTTTAGCGGCTCCTACAATGAGCAGTTCTTC	CASSFSGSYNEQFF	NA	TRBJ2-1	many	TRBV12-3/TRBV12-4
TGTGCCATCAGTGAATCCGGACAGGGGGACCTCGAGCAGTACTTC	CAISESGQGDLEQYF	TRBD1	TRBJ2-7	many	TRBV10-3
TGTGCCAGCAGTTTAGACAGGGTCATTGATGGTGAGCAGTTCTTC	CASSLDRVIDGEQFF	TRBD1	TRBJ2-1	few	TRBV28
TGTGCCAGCAGTTTTGTTTCCACCGGGGAGCTGTTTTTT	CASSFVSTGELFF	NA	TRBJ2-2	many	TRBV12-3/TRBV12-4
TGTGCCAGCAGCGCACAGGGACCTTATAATGAAAAACTGTTTTTT	CASSAQGPYNEKLFF	NA	TRBJ1-4	few	TRBV7-9
TGTGCCAGCAGACCGCTTAGCGGAATCTACGAGCAGTACTTC	CASRPLSGIYEQYF	NA	TRBJ2-7	many	TRBV6-2/TRBV6-3
TGCGCCAGCAGCCTCACCGGGGGGGGGGAAGATACGCAGTATTTT	CASSLTGGGEDTQYF	TRBD2	TRBJ2-3	few	TRBV5-1
TGTGCCAGCAGAAATACCAAATCAGAAGCGGGAGGATTGTACGAGCAGTACTTC	CASRNTKSEAGGLYEQYF	TRBD2	TRBJ2-7	few	TRBV6-1
TGTGCCAGCTCACCCTTCACTGGCTCCTATAATTCACCCCTCCACTTT	CASSPFTGSYNSPLHF	NA	TRBJ1-6	NA	TRBV18
TGTGCCAGTAGTCAATATCCCCGTTCCACAGATACGCAGTATTTT	CASSQYPRSTDTQYF	NA	TRBJ2-3	NA	TRBV19
TGCAGCTACGACGGGAGCCAAGGGTCCTACAATGAGCAGTTCTTC	CSYDGSQGSYNEQFF	NA	TRBJ2-1	NA	TRBV20-1
TGTGCCAGCAGTTTTCAGAACACCGGGGAGCTGTTTTTT	CASSFQNTGELFF	NA	TRBJ2-2	many	TRBV28
TGTGCCAGCAGCCGAGGGGCGGGAGAGAGCTCCTACGAGCAGTACTTC	CASSRGAGESSYEQYF	TRBD2	TRBJ2-7	NA	TRBV7-2